The 17 T cell receptor beta chains listed next were all sequenced from one sample in a study of OX40 agonist ivuxolimab in advanced cancers. The method was immunoSEQ multiplex PCR; TCRdb's version includes in-frame clones alone and lacks a portion of them. The table lists approximately 50,000 clones, approximately 80% of them singletons. The sample here was CD4+ or CD8+ T cells sorted from blood, taken in a trial of the OX40 agonist ivuxolimab. The receptors were gathered from an adult with an advanced solid tumor such as melanoma, head and neck, liver or kidney cancer.

The chain employs TRBV6-6 and TRBJ1-6; D unresolved. This CDR3 has 12 residues. CDR1 MNHNY and CDR2 SVGAGI come from the germline V gene (reference sequence). V lost 6 bases to trimming and J lost 8 bases, with 8 bases between them. This chain's CDR3 is CASSREDSPLHF. CDR3 sequence (DNA): TGTGCCAGCAGCCGTGAGGATTCACCCCTCCACTTT.

The rearrangement links TRBV28 to TRBJ2-5; D may be TRBD1 (5 bases). Gene TRBJ2-7 matches the end of the DNA better, so the J call may be wrong. Germline V CDR1 and CDR2: MDHEN, SYDVKM. The CDR3 covers 14 residues. The CDR3 protein is CASTSGSPHHEQYF. In DNA form, the CDR3 reads TGTGCCAGCACTTCAGGGTCCCCCCACCACGAGCAGTACTTC.

The V and J genes are TRBV6-5 and TRBJ1-2, with D possibly matching TRBD1 (6 bases). CDR1 is MNHEY, CDR2 SVGAGI, per germline. V lost 2 bases and J 8 bases, leaving 18 bases between the germline ends. The CDR3 runs 15 residues. CDR3 residues: CASSYTPTGVTGYTF. DNA of the CDR3: TGTGCCAGCAGTTACACTCCGACAGGAGTGACGGGCTACACCTTC.

The chain couples TRBV5-6 to TRBJ1-2; tentative D call: TRBD1 (6 bases). Germline lookup yields CDR1 SGHDT and CDR2 YYEEEE. This CDR3 comprises 14 residues. Trimming pared 4 bases from V and 3 bases from J, leaving 13 bases between. CDR3 bases: TGTGCCAGCAGCGAGGGACAACCCGACTATGGCTACACCTTC. It codes for CASSEGQPDYGYTF.

V gene TRBV4-1 combines with J gene TRBJ1-1; TRBD1 agrees at 8 bases. CDR1 is MGHRA and CDR2 is YSYEKL in the germline V gene. Trimming cost V 4 bases and J 4 bases; bases outside gene matches: 8. The CDR3 runs 15 residues. CDR3 residues: CASSPGQGGGTEAFF. In DNA, the CDR3 is TGCGCCAGCAGCCCTGGACAGGGCGGGGGCACTGAAGCTTTCTTT.

CDR3 protein: CASSQDLRGGHEQFF. The CDR3 DNA reads TGTGCCAGCAGCCAAGATCTCCGGGGCGGCCATGAGCAGTTCTTC. J is TRBJ2-1 and V is TRBV4-2; D assignment may be TRBD1 or TRBD2 (5 bases each). CDR1 and CDR2 (germline): LGHNA, YNFKEQ. The CDR3 has 15 amino acids. V lost 0 bases and J 8 bases, leaving 14 bases between the germline ends.

The chain uses TRBV18 and TRBJ1-4; D is ambiguous. Germline V gene lookup returns CDR1 KGHSH and CDR2 LQKENI. The V and J ends lost 6 bases and 8 bases respectively, with 16 bases between them. CDR3 length equals 14 residues. The CDR3 is CASSSQESQEKLFF. In DNA, the CDR3 is TGTGCCAGCTCCTCTCAGGAATCTCAAGAAAAACTGTTTTTT.

Only one count was recorded for this clone. The rearrangement joins TRBV5-1 to TRBJ2-5; D gene unclear. This CDR3 has 15 amino acids. The germline V gene encodes CDR1 SGHRS and CDR2 YFSETQ. V lost 0 bases, J lost 3 bases, and 12 bases lay in between. DNA of the CDR3: TGCGCCAGCAGCTTGGTATCTGCTTCAGAAGAGACCCAGTACTTC. Its protein product is CASSLVSASEETQYF.

The V gene is TRBV11-2, the J gene TRBJ2-1, with a possible D match to TRBD2 (5 bases). The CDR3 length is 12 residues. Per the germline V gene, CDR1 is SGHAT and CDR2 is FQNNGV. V was shortened by 5 bases and J by 9 bases, with 11 bases between the two germline ends. Here the CDR3 reads CASSPSAVEQFF. The CDR3 nucleotides read TGTGCCAGCAGCCCCTCAGCGGTTGAGCAGTTCTTC.

The CDR3 region has the DNA TGCGCCAGCAGCTATAAGACAGGGGAAACTGAAGCTTTCTTT. Its translation is CASSYKTGETEAFF. This chain joins TRBV5-1 and TRBJ1-1; 8 bases align to TRBD1. Unmatched junction bases numbered 6, after V lost 3 bases and J lost 5 bases. Germline V gives CDR1 SGHRS, CDR2 YFSETQ. The CDR3 is 14 residues long.

The rearrangement joins TRBV19 to TRBJ2-7, with TRBD2 identical over 9 bases. CDR1 is LNHDA and CDR2 is SQIVND in the germline V gene (reference sequence). The J segment lost 6 bases and the V segment lost 7 bases, leaving 7 bases of the junction unmatched. CDR3 length equals 13 residues. CDR3 region: CASILAGDGEQYF. The CDR3 coding sequence is TGTGCCAGTATTTTAGCGGGAGACGGCGAGCAGTACTTC. The full variable domain, its missing parts supplied by reference TRBV19 and TRBJ2-7, is DGGITQSPKYLFRKEGQNVTLSCEQNLNHDAMYWYRQDPGQGLRLIYYSQIVNDFQKGDIAEGYSVSREKKESFPLTVTSAQKNPTAFYLCASILAGDGEQYFGPGTRLTVT.

The chain combines TRBV9 with TRBJ1-2; no clear D. The V end lost 0 bases, the J end lost 4 bases, and 10 bases lay between the germline ends. Per germline, CDR1 SGDLS and CDR2 YYNGEE. The CDR3 consists of 14 residues. The CDR3 coding sequence is TGTGCCAGCAGCGTAGTTGTAGGGCCCTATGGCTACACCTTC. As protein: CASSVVVGPYGYTF.

This chain joins TRBV5-6 and TRBJ2-5; 10 bases match TRBD2. The CDR3 has 13 residues. Trimming cost V 6 bases and J 5 bases; bases outside gene matches: 4. Germline CDR1 and CDR2: SGHDT and YYEEEE. The CDR3 spells CASKPTSGETQYF. DNA of the CDR3: TGTGCCAGCAAACCGACTAGCGGGGAGACCCAGTACTTC.

The chain links TRBV18 to TRBJ1-1, with a possible D match to TRBD1 (5 bases). The CDR3 contains 16 residues. V lost 1 base to trimming and J lost 0 bases, with 12 bases between them. Germline values: CDR1 KGHSH, CDR2 LQKENI. The CDR3 coding sequence is TGTGCCAGCTCACCACTATCTCGGGGGATGAACACTGAAGCTTTCTTT. This codes for CASSPLSRGMNTEAFF.

V is TRBV30 and J is TRBJ1-6, with TRBD1 as a possible D gene (5 bases). CDR1 and CDR2 from the germline V gene are GTSNPN and SVGIG (reference sequence). The CDR3 consists of 15 residues. The CDR3 loop reads CATELNQGYNSPLHF. CDR3 bases: TGTGCGACAGAACTAAACCAAGGCTATAATTCACCCCTCCACTTT.

The chain recombines TRBV11-2 with TRBJ2-2; 8 nucleotides line up with TRBD1. V lost 6 bases to trimming and J lost 5 bases; unmatched junction nucleotides: 8. The CDR3 covers 15 residues. Germline CDR1 reads SGHAT; CDR2 reads FQNNGV. The DNA for the CDR3 is TGTGCCAGCAGTCCGGGACAGGTTCAAACCGGGGAGCTGTTTTTT. Protein sequence: CASSPGQVQTGELFF.

On this clone itself: Other DNA sequences in this sample translate to the same CDR3. This chain links TRBV27 with TRBJ2-6; D is ambiguous. Trimming stripped 0 bases from V and 3 bases from J, with 3 bases between. Germline V CDR1 and CDR2: MNHEY, SMNVEV (reference sequence). This CDR3 is 14 amino acids long. CDR3 in amino acids: CASSLSSGANVLTF. The CDR3 region has the DNA TGTGCCAGCAGTTTATCTAGTGGGGCCAACGTCCTGACTTTC. Full variable domain (outside the CDR3, taken from reference TRBV27 and TRBJ2-6): EAQVTQNPRYLITVTGKKLTVTCSQNMNHEYMSWYRQDPGLGLRQIYYSMNVEVTDKGDVPEGYKVSRKEKRNFPLILESPSPNQTSLYFCASSLSSGANVLTFGAGSRLTVL.